These 9 T cell receptor beta chains were all obtained from the same sample, sequenced in a study of blood T cell repertoires in COVID-19. Measured with immunoSEQ multiplex PCR; TCRdb has only the in-frame clones, and not every one. The table includes fewer than 400,000 clones, more than 90% detected once. Sequenced: PBMCs or T cells enriched from blood (not recorded which). These receptors originate from a woman under 40 who had been exposed to COVID-19.

The chain joins TRBV29-1 to TRBJ1-5; 9 positions agree with TRBD1. The CDR3 runs to 14 residues. With V trimmed by 5 bases and J by 5 bases, 7 bases remained unmatched. Germline CDR1 SQVTM, CDR2 ANQGSEA. CDR3 protein: CSVSTGGLDQPQHF. The CDR3, as DNA: TGCAGCGTTAGTACAGGGGGCCTGGATCAGCCCCAGCATTTT.

Points on this clone: At one of its ends the junction is not consistent with the germline gene, which may arise from a read error. The chain recombines TRBV5-1 with TRBJ2-7; 7 nucleotides line up with TRBD1. This CDR3 is 14 amino acids long. Looked up from germline, CDR1 is SGHRS and CDR2 is YFSETQ. The CDR3 DNA reads TGCGCCAGCAGGTACGCCGGGACAGACGAAGTAGTTAGGTTC. Its translation: CASRYAGTDEVVRF.

The CDR3 region is CASSYGQGQGYTF. The CDR3 DNA follows: TGTGCCAGCAGTTATGGCCAGGGCCAGGGCTACACCTTC. The chain joins TRBV6-5 to TRBJ1-2; D is possibly TRBD1 (5 bases). V lost 3 bases and J lost 8, with 13 bases in between. Germline V gene data show CDR1 as MNHEY and CDR2 as SVGAGI. The CDR3 length is 13 residues.

The chain carries TRBV18 and TRBJ1-5, with a weak D call TRBD1 (6 bases). The CDR3 is 15 amino acids. V lost 6 bases, J lost 3 bases, and 15 bases lay in between. The germline V gene encodes CDR1 KGHSH and CDR2 LQKENI. The CDR3 is CASSPDRSYNQPQHF. DNA of the CDR3: TGTGCCAGCTCCCCTGACAGGTCATACAATCAGCCCCAGCATTTT.

The chain couples TRBV7-9 to TRBJ2-3; weak D call: TRBD1 (5 bases). The CDR3 extends over 12 amino acids. Germline V lookup: CDR1 SEHNR, CDR2 FQNEAQ (reference sequence). Between the trimmed V and J ends, which lost 5 bases and 8 bases, there was a span of 11 bases. CDR3 nucleotides: TGTGCCAGCAGCCAGGGATCGCCTACGCAGTATTTT. Residues: CASSQGSPTQYF.

The CDR3 sequence: CACIRGQKKFEAFF. CDR3 nucleotides: TGTGCCTGTATAAGGGGGCAGAAAAAATTTGAAGCTTTCTTT. The chain recombines TRBV30 with TRBJ1-1, with 7 bases lining up with TRBD1. CDR3 length equals 14 residues. After removal of 6 bases from V and 7 bases from J, the junction contained 14 bases not matched to a gene. Germline V lookup: CDR1 GTSNPN, CDR2 SVGIG (reference sequence).

This chain links TRBV11-2 with TRBJ1-6; 7 bases are a match to TRBD1. V was pared by 5 bases and J by 7 bases, with 8 bases of the junction left unmatched. Germline-derived CDR1 and CDR2 are SGHAT and FQNNGV. The CDR3 extends over 15 amino acids. The CDR3 DNA reads as TGTGCCAGCAGCCACCGACAGGGCCGCAATTCACCCCTCCACTTT. It is translated as CASSHRQGRNSPLHF.

Regarding this clone: Other nucleotide sequences in the sample specify the same CDR3. The chain is built from TRBV4-3 and TRBJ1-4, with D unclear. CDR1 and CDR2 from the germline V gene are LGHNA and YSLEER. The V end was cut by 0 bases, the J end by 8 bases, with 7 bases between. This CDR3 is 13 amino acids long. This CDR3 reads CASSQDRGEKLFF. CDR3 nucleotides: TGCGCCAGCAGCCAAGATCGCGGGGAAAAACTGTTTTTT.

The rearrangement links TRBV6-1 to TRBJ2-2, with 9 bases aligning to TRBD1. The CDR3 loop spans 15 amino acids. V lost 1 base and J lost 9; bases outside the gene matches: 6. Germline loops: CDR1 MNHNS, CDR2 SASEGT. CDR3 DNA: TGTGCCAGCAGTGAAGAAGGGACAGGGATCCGGGAGCTGTTTTTT. Residues: CASSEEGTGIRELFF.